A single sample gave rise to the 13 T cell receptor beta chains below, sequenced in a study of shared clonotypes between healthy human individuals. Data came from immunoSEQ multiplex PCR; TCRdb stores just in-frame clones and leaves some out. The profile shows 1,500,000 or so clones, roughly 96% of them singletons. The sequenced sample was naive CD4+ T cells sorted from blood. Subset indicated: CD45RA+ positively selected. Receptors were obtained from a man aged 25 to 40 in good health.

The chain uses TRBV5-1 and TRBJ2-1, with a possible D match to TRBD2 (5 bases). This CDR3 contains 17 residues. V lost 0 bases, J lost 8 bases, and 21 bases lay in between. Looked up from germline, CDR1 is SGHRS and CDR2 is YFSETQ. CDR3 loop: CASSLAFDGGAGDEQFF. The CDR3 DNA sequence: TGCGCCAGCAGCTTGGCCTTTGATGGCGGCGCCGGGGATGAGCAGTTCTTC.

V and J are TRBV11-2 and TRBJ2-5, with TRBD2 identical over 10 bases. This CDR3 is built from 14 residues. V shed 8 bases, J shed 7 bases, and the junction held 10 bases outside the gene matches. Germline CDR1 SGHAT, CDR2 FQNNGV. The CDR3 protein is CASCILAGAGTQYF. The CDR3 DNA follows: TGTGCCAGCTGCATTCTAGCGGGAGCCGGGACCCAGTACTTC.

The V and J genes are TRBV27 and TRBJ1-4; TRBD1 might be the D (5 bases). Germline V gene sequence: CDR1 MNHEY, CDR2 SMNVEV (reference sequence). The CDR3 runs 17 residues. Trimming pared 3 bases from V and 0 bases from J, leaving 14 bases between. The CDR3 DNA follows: TGTGCCAGCAGTTTTACAAGTCCGGGGGCAACTAATGAAAAACTGTTTTTT. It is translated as CASSFTSPGATNEKLFF.

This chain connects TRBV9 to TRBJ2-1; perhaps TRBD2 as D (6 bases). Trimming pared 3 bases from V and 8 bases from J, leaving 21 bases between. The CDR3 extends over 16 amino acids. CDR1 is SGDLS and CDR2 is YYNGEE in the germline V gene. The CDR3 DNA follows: TGTGCCAGCAGCGGAGGACGCGGGGCCTGGGGGGATGAGCAGTTCTTC. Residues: CASSGGRGAWGDEQFF.

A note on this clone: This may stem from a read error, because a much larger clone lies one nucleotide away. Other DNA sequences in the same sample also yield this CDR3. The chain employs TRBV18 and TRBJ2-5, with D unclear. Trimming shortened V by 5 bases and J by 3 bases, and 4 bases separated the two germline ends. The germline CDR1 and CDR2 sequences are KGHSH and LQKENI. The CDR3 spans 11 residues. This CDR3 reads CASSSKETQYF. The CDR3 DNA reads TGTGCCAGCTCATCAAAAGAGACCCAGTACTTC. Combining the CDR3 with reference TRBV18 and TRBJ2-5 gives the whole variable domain NAGVMQNPRHLVRRRGQEARLRCSPMKGHSHVYWYRQLPEEGLKFMVYLQKENIIDESGMPKERFSAEFPKEGPSILRIQQVVRGDSAAYFCASSSKETQYFGPGTRLLVL.

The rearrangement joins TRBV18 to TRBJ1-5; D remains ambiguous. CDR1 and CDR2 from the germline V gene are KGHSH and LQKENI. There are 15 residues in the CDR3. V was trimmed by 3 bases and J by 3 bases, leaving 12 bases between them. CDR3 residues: CASSPARRDNQPQHF. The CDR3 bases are TGTGCCAGCTCACCGGCTCGGAGGGACAATCAGCCCCAGCATTTT.

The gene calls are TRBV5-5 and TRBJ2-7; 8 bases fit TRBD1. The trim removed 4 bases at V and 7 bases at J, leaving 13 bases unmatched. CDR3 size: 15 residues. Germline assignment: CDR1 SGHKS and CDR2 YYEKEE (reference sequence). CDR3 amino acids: CASSKGQERVGEQYF. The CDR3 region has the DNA TGTGCCAGCAGCAAGGGACAGGAGAGGGTCGGGGAGCAGTACTTC.

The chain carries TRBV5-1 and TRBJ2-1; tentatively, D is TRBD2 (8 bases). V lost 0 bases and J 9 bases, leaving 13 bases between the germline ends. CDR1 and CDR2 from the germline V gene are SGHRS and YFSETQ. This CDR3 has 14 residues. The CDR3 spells CASSLGREGAEQFF. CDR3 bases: TGCGCCAGCAGCTTGGGCCGGGAGGGGGCTGAGCAGTTCTTC.

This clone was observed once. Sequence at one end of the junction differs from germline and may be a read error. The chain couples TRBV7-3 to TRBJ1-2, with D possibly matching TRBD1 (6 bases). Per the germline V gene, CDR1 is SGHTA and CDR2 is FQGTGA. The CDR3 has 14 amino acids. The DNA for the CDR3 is TGTGCCAGCAGCCTAACACCGGACAGCTATGGCTACACCTTC. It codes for CASSLTPDSYGYTF.

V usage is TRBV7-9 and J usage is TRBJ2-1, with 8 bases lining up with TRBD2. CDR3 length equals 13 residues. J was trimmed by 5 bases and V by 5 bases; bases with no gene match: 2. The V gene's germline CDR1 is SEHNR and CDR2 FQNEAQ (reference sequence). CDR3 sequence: CASSPLADNEQFF. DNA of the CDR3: TGTGCCAGCAGCCCACTAGCGGACAATGAGCAGTTCTTC.

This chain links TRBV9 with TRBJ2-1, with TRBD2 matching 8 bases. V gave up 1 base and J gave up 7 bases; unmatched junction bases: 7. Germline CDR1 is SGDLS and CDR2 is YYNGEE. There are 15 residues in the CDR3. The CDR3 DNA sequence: TGTGCCAGCAGCGTACTCGCGGGGGGCGGGAATGAGCAGTTCTTC. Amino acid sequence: CASSVLAGGGNEQFF.

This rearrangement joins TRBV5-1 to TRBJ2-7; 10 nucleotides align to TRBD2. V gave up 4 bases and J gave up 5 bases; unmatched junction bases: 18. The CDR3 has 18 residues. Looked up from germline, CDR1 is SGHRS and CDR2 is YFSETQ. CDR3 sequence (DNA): TGCGCCAGCAGCCGGGGGGCTAGCGGGAGAAAGAGGATCGACGAGCAGTACTTC. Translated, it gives CASSRGASGRKRIDEQYF. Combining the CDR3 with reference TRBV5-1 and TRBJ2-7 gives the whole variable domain KAGVTQTPRYLIKTRGQQVTLSCSPISGHRSVSWYQQTPGQGLQFLFEYFSETQRNKGNFPGRFSGRQFSNSRSEMNVSTLELGDSALYLCASSRGASGRKRIDEQYFGPGTRLTVT.

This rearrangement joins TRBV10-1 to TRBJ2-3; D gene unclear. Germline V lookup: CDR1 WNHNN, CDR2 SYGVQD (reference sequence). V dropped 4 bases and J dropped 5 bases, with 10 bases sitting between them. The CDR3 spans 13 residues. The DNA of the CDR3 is TGCGCCAGCAGTGGCCAGGCGGAAGATACGCAGTATTTT. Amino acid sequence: CASSGQAEDTQYF.